This TCR beta chain was captured by sequencing in a study of shared clonotypes between healthy human individuals. Everyone who donated was a Caucasian adult who lived in Nashville, Tennessee. This CDR3 region has 13 residues. Germline loops: CDR1 LNHNV, CDR2 YYDKDF (reference sequence). V was trimmed by 3 bases and J by 5 bases, leaving 10 bases between them. The assay was immunoSEQ multiplex PCR, and TCRdb's table has in-frame clones only and misses some. Of about 2.4 million clones in the sample, more than 85% were seen once. The chain combines TRBV15 with TRBJ1-1; possible D gene TRBD1, 5 bases. The sample was naive CD4+ T cells from PBMCs. Subset defined: CD45RA+ positively selected. The TCR originated in a man aged 18 to 30 in good health. Some clones in this sample may be carry-over from other donors' samples. The CDR3 DNA is TGTGCCACCAGCAGGGCCAGGGATACTGAAGCTTTCTTT. Translated, it gives CATSRARDTEAFF.